This T cell receptor beta chain was recovered during a study of T cell responses to AZD1222 COVID-19 vaccine. As concerns this clone: Its antigen is not identified.

V lost 5 bases and J 1 base, leaving 18 bases between the germline ends. CDR3 length: 16 residues. Germline V CDR1 and CDR2: SGDLS, YYNGEE. General study findings and limits: White British donors predominated, females outnumbered males, and clonal diversity was possibly underestimated. Seropositivity was recorded at baseline in only 6 or 7 AZD1222 recipients.

Data came from immunoSEQ multiplex PCR; TCRdb stores just in-frame clones and leaves some out. Altogether 57,000 or so clones are present, around 82% being singletons, with the ten largest covering 20% to 30%. The gene calls are TRBV9 and TRBJ1-1; D not resolved. The TCR comes from an adult who received the AZD1222 COVID-19 vaccine. The sample in question was peripheral blood, obtained 28 days after the second AZD1222 dose. In nucleotides, the CDR3 is TGTGCCAGCAGGCCCGGAGGAGGGATAGCGAACACTGAAGCTTTCTTT. This gives the protein CASRPGGGIANTEAFF.